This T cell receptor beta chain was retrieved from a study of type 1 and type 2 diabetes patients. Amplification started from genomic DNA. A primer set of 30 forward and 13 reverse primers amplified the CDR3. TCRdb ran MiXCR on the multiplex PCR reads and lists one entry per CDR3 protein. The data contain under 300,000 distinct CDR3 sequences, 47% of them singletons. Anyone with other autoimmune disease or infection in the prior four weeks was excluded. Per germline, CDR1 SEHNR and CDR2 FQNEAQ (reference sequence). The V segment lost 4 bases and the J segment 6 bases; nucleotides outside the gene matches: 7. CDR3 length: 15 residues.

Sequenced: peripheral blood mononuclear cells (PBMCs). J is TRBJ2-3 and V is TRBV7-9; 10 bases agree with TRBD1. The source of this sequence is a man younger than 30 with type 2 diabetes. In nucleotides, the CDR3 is TGTGCCAGCAGCTCTGCCGGGACAGGGGCGGATACGCAGTATTTT. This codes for CASSSAGTGADTQYF.